These 15 T cell receptor beta chains were sequenced from one sample in a study of blood T cell repertoires in COVID-19. Clones were sequenced by immunoSEQ multiplex PCR, and TCRdb holds only the in-frame ones, with some missing. Counted here are 150,000 or so clones, about 80% occurring once; the ten biggest clones make up around 3.2%. The material sequenced was PBMCs or T cells enriched from blood (not recorded which). These receptors all stem from a woman aged 50 to 65 who had recovered from COVID-19.

The rearrangement uses TRBV7-2 and TRBJ2-7, with TRBD1 as a possible D gene (5 bases). Germline V gives CDR1 SGHTA, CDR2 FQGNSA. CDR3 size: 14 residues. V was pared by 4 bases and J by 2 bases, with 12 bases between. The DNA of the CDR3 is TGTGCCAGCAGCTCCCGGGCAGGGCCCTACGAGCAGTACTTC. Encoded protein: CASSSRAGPYEQYF.

The V gene is TRBV11-3, the J gene TRBJ2-5, with D perhaps TRBD2 (6 bases). The CDR3 length is 15 residues. Germline V gives CDR1 SGHNT, CDR2 YENEEA. Trimming cost V 5 bases and J 4 bases, with 17 bases left between them. The CDR3 loop is CASSPLGGGGETQYF. The CDR3 region has the DNA TGTGCCAGCAGCCCGCTGGGGGGTGGGGGAGAGACCCAGTACTTC.

V is TRBV5-1 and J is TRBJ1-3; D not certain. Germline V gene data show CDR1 as SGHRS and CDR2 as YFSETQ. V gave up 5 bases and J gave up 3 bases, with 15 bases separating them. The CDR3 sequence is 15 residues long. CDR3 DNA sequence: TGCGCCAGCAGTCCAATTACCGGGAGTGGAAACACCATATATTTT. As protein: CASSPITGSGNTIYF.

The chain uses TRBV5-8 and TRBJ2-2, with D possibly matching TRBD2 (5 bases). Germline V lookup: CDR1 SGHTS, CDR2 YDEGEE. The CDR3 contains 16 residues. Trimming stripped 0 bases from V and 6 bases from J, with 15 bases between. CDR3 residues: CASSLELGVIAGELFF. CDR3 in DNA: TGTGCCAGCAGCTTGGAACTCGGGGTCATTGCCGGGGAGCTGTTTTTT.

V and J are TRBV2 and TRBJ2-7; 9 bases match TRBD1. The ends lost 2 bases at V and 5 bases at J; junction bases unmatched: 7. Germline V gene sequence: CDR1 SNHLY, CDR2 FYNNEI. The CDR3 loop spans 15 amino acids. For the CDR3, the DNA is TGTGCCAGCAGTGAACAGGGACAGGGATGGAACGAGCAGTACTTC. Residues: CASSEQGQGWNEQYF.

This clone showed up just once. The J gene is TRBJ1-5, the V gene TRBV30; D gene ambiguous. Germline assignment: CDR1 GTSNPN and CDR2 SVGIG (reference sequence). The CDR3 extends over 15 amino acids. The ends were cut back, 2 bases at V and 3 bases at J, with 14 bases in the middle. CDR3 region: CAWSSSGQFNQPQHF. As DNA, the CDR3 is TGTGCCTGGAGTAGTTCTGGGCAGTTCAATCAGCCCCAGCATTTT.

The chain has TRBV7-9 and TRBJ2-1; 8 bases agree with TRBD1. The V and J ends lost 4 bases and 2 bases, in that order; junction bases with no gene match: 7. CDR3 size: 16 residues. Germline lookup yields CDR1 SEHNR and CDR2 FQNEAQ (reference sequence). The CDR3, as DNA: TGTGCCAGCAGCTCGGACAGGGACAATCCCTACAATGAGCAGTTCTTC. Protein product: CASSSDRDNPYNEQFF.

In nucleotides, the CDR3 is TGTGCCAGCAGTTTGAGCAGGGTCTACAATGAGCAGTTCTTC. As protein: CASSLSRVYNEQFF. This chain links TRBV27 with TRBJ2-1; tentative D call: TRBD1 (5 bases). The germline CDR1 and CDR2 sequences are MNHEY and SMNVEV (reference sequence). This CDR3 has 14 amino acids. The V gene lost 3 bases and the J gene lost 3 bases, with 9 bases spanning the gap.

The chain joins TRBV11-2 to TRBJ2-5; weak D call: TRBD1 (6 bases). The CDR3 consists of 14 residues. The V gene lost 4 bases and the J gene lost 5 bases, with 14 bases spanning the gap. Germline V gene lookup returns CDR1 SGHAT and CDR2 FQNNGV. In DNA, the CDR3 is TGTGCCAGCAGCTCTAACAGGGATGGGGAGACCCAGTACTTC. It is translated as CASSSNRDGETQYF. The full variable domain, its missing parts supplied by reference TRBV11-2 and TRBJ2-5, is EAGVAQSPRYKIIEKRQSVAFWCNPISGHATLYWYQQILGQGPKLLIQFQNNGVVDDSQLPKDRFSAERLKGVDSTLKIQPAKLEDSAVYLCASSSNRDGETQYFGPGTRLLVL.

The chain links TRBV28 to TRBJ2-5; 7 bases are a match to TRBD1. Trimming cost V 3 bases and J 3 bases; bases outside gene matches: 4. The CDR3 length is 14 residues. The germline V gene encodes CDR1 MDHEN and CDR2 SYDVKM. CDR3 bases: TGTGCCAGCAGTTTTGGGACAGAGAAAGAGACCCAGTACTTC. Residues: CASSFGTEKETQYF.

The chain joins TRBV5-4 to TRBJ2-7, with 9 bases identical to TRBD2. V lost 4 bases to trimming and J lost 4 bases; unmatched junction nucleotides: 15. Germline V lookup: CDR1 SGHNT, CDR2 YYREEE (reference sequence). The length of the CDR3 is 17 residues. The CDR3 DNA sequence: TGTGCCAGCAGCCCCAGCCGTGGGACTAGCAGAATTTACGAGCAGTACTTC. Its protein product is CASSPSRGTSRIYEQYF.

The genes are TRBV9 and TRBJ2-2; tentatively, D is TRBD2 (5 bases). The V and J ends lost 0 bases and 1 base respectively, with 7 bases between them. This CDR3 region has 15 residues. The germline CDR1 and CDR2 sequences are SGDLS and YYNGEE. CDR3 sequence (DNA): TGTGCCAGCAGCGTAGACGGAGGGAACACCGGGGAGCTGTTTTTT. Translated: CASSVDGGNTGELFF. Complete variable domain (other parts from reference TRBV9 and TRBJ2-2): DSGVTQTPKHLITATGQRVTLRCSPRSGDLSVYWYQQSLDQGLQFLIQYYNGEERAKGNILERFSAQQFPDLHSELNLSSLELGDSALYFCASSVDGGNTGELFFGEGSRLTVL.

The chain uses TRBV7-3 and TRBJ2-1, with TRBD1 as a possible D gene (6 bases). Germline CDR1 and CDR2: SGHTA and FQGTGA. This CDR3 contains 15 residues. Trimming cost V 0 bases and J 2 bases, with 8 bases left between them. The CDR3 here is CASSLTGDTYNEQFF. The DNA of the CDR3 is TGTGCCAGCAGCTTAACCGGGGACACCTACAATGAGCAGTTCTTC.

The V gene is TRBV2, the J gene TRBJ2-1; TRBD2 matches at 7 bases. This CDR3 is 15 amino acids long. Trimming took 9 bases from V and 2 from J; bases not matched to a gene: 10. Per germline, CDR1 SNHLY and CDR2 FYNNEI. CDR3 in amino acids: CASEDSGFAYNEQFF. CDR3 in DNA: TGTGCCAGTGAGGATAGCGGGTTTGCCTACAATGAGCAGTTCTTC.

V usage is TRBV30 and J usage is TRBJ1-1; TRBD1 matches 8 bases. Germline trimming cut 0 bases from V and 1 base from J; bases unmatched to any gene: 7. This CDR3 is built from 16 residues. CDR1 is GTSNPN and CDR2 is SVGIG in the germline V gene (reference sequence). The CDR3 is CAWSVPETGANTEAFF. In DNA form, the CDR3 reads TGTGCCTGGAGTGTACCCGAGACAGGGGCGAACACTGAAGCTTTCTTT.